This TCR beta chain was identified in a study of T cells in Graves' hyperthyroidism and ophthalmopathy. This clonotype was detected ten times or more. Amplified TCR beta CDR3 regions came from RNA transcripts. A set of HTBI primers served as the primers for a first-round RT-PCR of the TCR CDR3. Via MiXCR, TCRdb re-called the multiplex PCR reads, giving one row per CDR3 protein. The profile shows a few hundred thousand distinct CDR3 sequences, around 15% of them singletons. This CDR3 is built from 13 residues. Trimming at V came to 10 bases and at J to 7 bases, leaving 12 bases not matched to a gene. From germline, CDR1 is MNHNS and CDR2 SASEGT.

What was sequenced was blood. The chain recombines TRBV6-1 with TRBJ1-1; 7 bases are a match to TRBD1. The source is a woman in her 40s with Graves' ophthalmopathy. CDR3 protein: CAILIGQEIEAFF. Written as DNA, the CDR3 is TGTGCCATCCTCATAGGACAGGAGATTGAAGCTTTCTTT.